This T cell receptor beta chain was retrieved from a study of cytomegalovirus exposure and HLA in healthy donors. Study-wide findings and caveats: The study listed approximately 170 cytomegalovirus-associated TCR beta chains.

Per germline, CDR1 LNHDA and CDR2 SQIVND (reference sequence). CDR3 size: 14 residues. V shed 3 bases and J shed 7 bases, with 13 bases lying between them. Primers for the PCR totalled 60 Vbeta and 13 Jbeta. Produced via immunoSEQ multiplex PCR; TCRdb's table is partial and in-frame only. The sample has roughly 200,000 clones, less than 80% seen once. Concerning this clone: Antigen unknown.

The sequence was obtained from a woman aged 35 to 49 in good health and CMV-seronegative. The sequenced sample was PBMCs. The rearrangement joins TRBV19 to TRBJ1-5, with D possibly TRBD1 on 5 matching bases. The CDR3 is CASSIQGLGQPQHF. CDR3 sequence (DNA): TGTGCCAGTAGTATTCAGGGATTGGGCCAGCCCCAGCATTTT.